These 16 T cell receptor beta chains were all obtained from the same sample, sequenced in a study of blood T cells in healthy people across ages. Together with a sample-barcoded 5' primer, a J-beta primer mix was included in a second PCR lasting roughly 7 to 11 cycles. TCRdb recomputed calls from the 5' RACE reads with MiXCR, one row per CDR3 protein. The data hold fewer than 1.5 million distinct CDR3 sequences, with about 40% observed a single time. Specimen: blood. Source of these receptors: a woman younger than 30 in good health.

This clonotype was detected a few times. The chain recombines TRBV18 with TRBJ2-1; D may be TRBD2 (6 bases). V was cut by 2 bases and J by 9 bases, with 8 bases left in between. The germline CDR1 and CDR2 sequences are KGHSH and LQKENI. The CDR3 is 12 amino acids. The CDR3 DNA follows: TGTGCCAGCTCACCAGAGCGGGTTGAGCAGTTCTTC. Protein: CASSPERVEQFF.

V usage is TRBV12-3 or TRBV12-4 and J usage is TRBJ1-2; 7 positions match TRBD1. V lost 10 bases, J lost 8 bases, and 10 bases stayed unmatched. The length of the CDR3 is 12 residues. The CDR3 reads CANLAPGGGYTF. In DNA form, the CDR3 reads TGTGCCAACCTAGCTCCAGGGGGAGGCTACACCTTC.

In this sample, this clonotype turned up a few times. The chain links TRBV3-1 to TRBJ2-1; no definite D call. Trimming cost V 1 base and J 13 bases, with 11 bases left between them. CDR1 LGHDT and CDR2 YNNKEL come from the germline V gene (reference sequence). This CDR3 is built from 12 residues. CDR3 nucleotide sequence: TGTGCCAGCAGCCAAGTGCAAGAGACCCAGTTCTTC. This encodes CASSQVQETQFF.

The V call is TRBV15, the J call TRBJ2-3; D is possibly TRBD1 (7 bases). V lost 0 bases and J 7 bases, leaving 20 bases between the germline ends. CDR3 size: 17 residues. Germline V lookup: CDR1 LNHNV, CDR2 YYDKDF (reference sequence). DNA for the CDR3: TGTGCCACCAGCAGAGATTCAGTCGGTCAGGGGGGATATACGCAGTATTTT. It codes for CATSRDSVGQGGYTQYF. Combining the CDR3 with reference TRBV15 and TRBJ2-3 gives the whole variable domain DAMVIQNPRYQVTQFGKPVTLSCSQTLNHNVMYWYQQKSSQAPKLLFHYYDKDFNNEADTPDNFQSRRPNTSFCFLDIRSPGLGDTAMYLCATSRDSVGQGGYTQYFGPGTRLTVL.

The chain combines TRBV2 with TRBJ1-2; no firm D call. CDR3 length: 11 residues. Trimming pared 8 bases from V and 8 bases from J, leaving 12 bases between. Germline CDR1 and CDR2: SNHLY and FYNNEI. CDR3 sequence: CASGEYFGYTF. The DNA for the CDR3 is TGTGCCAGCGGGGAGTACTTCGGCTACACCTTC.

The rearrangement joins TRBV29-1 to TRBJ1-2; the D is unclear. Germline CDR1 is SQVTM and CDR2 is ANQGSEA. The length of the CDR3 is 14 residues. Trimming stripped 0 bases from V and 4 bases from J, with 12 bases between. CDR3 DNA: TGCAGCGTTGAAGATTCAGAATTCTTCTATGGCTACACCTTC. The encoded protein is CSVEDSEFFYGYTF. Full variable domain (outside the CDR3, taken from reference TRBV29-1 and TRBJ1-2): SAVISQKPSRDICQRGTSLTIQCQVDSQVTMMFWYRQQPGQSLTLIATANQGSEATYESGFVIDKFPISRPNLTFSTLTVSNMSPEDSSIYLCSVEDSEFFYGYTFGSGTRLTVV.

The chain uses TRBV7-2 and TRBJ2-1; 11 bases are a match to TRBD2. Trimming at V came to 4 bases and at J to 6 bases, leaving 5 bases not matched to a gene. Germline V CDR1 and CDR2: SGHTA, FQGNSA. CDR3 length equals 15 residues. CDR3 protein: CASSYSGGAFNEQFF. The DNA of the CDR3 is TGTGCCAGCAGCTATAGCGGGGGGGCCTTCAATGAGCAGTTCTTC.

In the case of this clonotype: An end of the junction does not agree with germline; a read error may underlie this. CDR3 DNA sequence: TGCATTGCTATTTACAATGAGCAGTTCTTC. Protein: CIAIYNEQFF. The V gene is TRBV20-1, the J gene TRBJ2-1; D unclear. The CDR3 has 10 amino acids. Germline V gene lookup returns CDR1 DFQATT and CDR2 SNEGSKA (reference sequence).

This chain links TRBV15 with TRBJ2-5; tentative D call: TRBD2 (6 bases). Trimming removed 1 base at V and 4 bases at J, with 16 bases between. This CDR3 contains 16 residues. Germline CDR1 LNHNV, CDR2 YYDKDF (reference sequence). The CDR3 spells CATSRANFAGLETQYF. The CDR3 DNA reads TGTGCCACCAGCAGAGCCAACTTCGCGGGGTTAGAGACCCAGTACTTC.

This chain joins TRBV12-3 or TRBV12-4 and TRBJ1-4; 8 bases match TRBD1. CDR3 size: 15 residues. The junction had 11 bases not matched to a gene; V was cut back by 4 bases and J by 10 bases. The DNA for the CDR3 is TGTGCCAGCAGTTGGGGTGGACAGGGCCGGGGAAAACTGTTTTTT. Its translation: CASSWGGQGRGKLFF.

With respect to this clonotype: A junction end diverges from the germline sequence, so it may reflect a read error. This rearrangement joins TRBV7-2 to TRBJ2-3; possibly TRBD2 for D (6 bases). The CDR3 totals 18 residues. CDR1 and CDR2 from the germline V gene are SGHTA and FQGNSA. CDR3 protein: CASSLAVRGGKNTGTQYF. The DNA for the CDR3 is TGTGCCAGCAGCTTAGCCGTACGTGGCGGGAAAAACACAGGTACGCAGTATTTT.

The chain employs TRBV7-9 and TRBJ2-1, with 15 bases aligning to TRBD2. The CDR3 extends over 19 amino acids. Germline loops: CDR1 SEHNR, CDR2 FQNEAQ (reference sequence). V lost 5 bases to trimming and J lost 2 bases; unmatched junction nucleotides: 10. CDR3 DNA sequence: TGTGCCAGCAGCAGCGGTACCGGGACTAGCGGGAGGACCTACAATGAGCAGTTCTTC. Amino acids: CASSSGTGTSGRTYNEQFF.

The chain recombines TRBV20-1 with TRBJ1-4; 9 nucleotides agree with TRBD1. J lost 5 bases, V lost 4 bases, and 2 bases had no gene match. CDR1 and CDR2 (germline): DFQATT, SNEGSKA (reference sequence). The length of the CDR3 is 13 residues. The CDR3 coding sequence is TGCAGTGCTAAGGGACAGGGCAATGAAAAACTGTTTTTT. Its translation: CSAKGQGNEKLFF.

This clonotype was observed a handful of times. The chain links TRBV12-3 or TRBV12-4 to TRBJ2-1; 7 bases agree with TRBD1. Trimming cost V 5 bases and J 4 bases; bases outside gene matches: 11. This CDR3 has 16 amino acids. The CDR3 loop reads CASSQDGTDLYNEQFF. The CDR3 DNA follows: TGTGCCAGCAGTCAGGACGGGACAGACTTGTACAATGAGCAGTTCTTC.

The chain employs TRBV7-9 and TRBJ2-5; the match to TRBD2 covers 10 bases. V lost 8 bases, J lost 4 bases, and 10 bases stayed unmatched. The CDR3 extends over 15 amino acids. The germline V gene encodes CDR1 SEHNR and CDR2 FQNEAQ (reference sequence). As DNA, the CDR3 is TGTGCCAGCCACGCATCTAGCGGGAGTCGAGAGACCCAGTACTTC. The encoded protein is CASHASSGSRETQYF.

V usage is TRBV3-1 and J usage is TRBJ2-7; D is undetermined. This CDR3 has 14 amino acids. CDR1 and CDR2 from the germline V gene are LGHDT and YNNKEL (reference sequence). The ends were cut back, 4 bases at V and 7 bases at J, with 17 bases in the middle. The CDR3 region is CASSRQGGGNEQYF. For the CDR3, the DNA is TGTGCCAGCAGCCGCCAAGGCGGTGGCAATGAGCAGTACTTC.